Listed below are T cell receptor beta chains from one sample, sequenced in a study of patients and donors after allogeneic stem cell transplantation. TCRdb redid the calling of the RT-PCR reads with MiXCR, one entry per CDR3 protein. The profile covers about 960,000 distinct CDR3 sequences, with roughly 17% appearing a single time and 5% to 7.5% taken by the ten largest. The specimen sequenced was blood, either unsorted or a sorted T cell fraction (not recorded which). The receptors shown here come from a human donor who was either an allogeneic HSCT recipient or a stem cell or donor lymphocyte infusion donor (not recorded which). It is not recorded whose cells these are; they may come from a transplant donor. CDR3s leave out the opening cysteine and the closing phenylalanine or tryptophan.

j_gene: TRBJ2-4
v_gene: TRBV15
CDR3aa: ATSRVDSGKNIQY

j_gene: TRBJ2-3
v_gene: TRBV5-1
CDR3aa: ASSLGSTDTQY

j_gene: TRBJ2-1
v_gene: TRBV3-1
CDR3aa: ASSYGLAGVEQF

j_gene: TRBJ1-1
v_gene: TRBV18
CDR3aa: ASSPRDGQNTEAF

j_gene: TRBJ2-7
v_gene: TRBV12-3/TRBV12-4
CDR3aa: ASSPKLAGDYEQY

j_gene: TRBJ1-1
v_gene: TRBV6-1
CDR3aa: ASSEAPGTEAF

j_gene: TRBJ2-1
v_gene: TRBV20-1
CDR3aa: SASGRLYNEQF

j_gene: TRBJ2-7
v_gene: TRBV6-2/TRBV6-3
CDR3aa: ASSYRGLSYEQY

j_gene: TRBJ2-3
v_gene: TRBV7-9
CDR3aa: ASRGREDTQY

j_gene: TRBJ1-1
v_gene: TRBV5-1
CDR3aa: ASSLVGMNTEAF

j_gene: TRBJ1-6
v_gene: TRBV4-1
CDR3aa: ASSQDADWVLH

j_gene: TRBJ2-1
v_gene: TRBV20-1
CDR3aa: SASDGRALIYNEQF

j_gene: TRBJ1-1
v_gene: TRBV20-1
CDR3aa: SAHRNTEAF

j_gene: TRBJ1-2
v_gene: TRBV5-1
CDR3aa: ASSGTLDYGYT

j_gene: TRBJ2-5
v_gene: TRBV2
CDR3aa: ASTGGRAETQY

j_gene: TRBJ1-2
v_gene: TRBV12-3/TRBV12-4
CDR3aa: ASSDLARNHYGYT

j_gene: TRBJ2-2
v_gene: TRBV4-1
CDR3aa: ASSRTGDTGGELF

j_gene: TRBJ2-5
v_gene: TRBV5-6
CDR3aa: ASSLGWAGANQETQY

j_gene: TRBJ2-7
v_gene: TRBV29-1
CDR3aa: SGGHYTYEQY

j_gene: TRBJ2-7
v_gene: TRBV10-3
CDR3aa: AISEASLAGSSYEQY

j_gene: TRBJ2-2
v_gene: TRBV20-1
CDR3aa: SASPRQNTGELF

j_gene: TRBJ1-1
v_gene: TRBV6-5
CDR3aa: ASSYAERGSTEAF

j_gene: TRBJ2-5
v_gene: TRBV16
CDR3aa: ASSQVAGRETQY

j_gene: TRBJ1-5
v_gene: TRBV25-1
CDR3aa: ASSAAGTFSNQPQH

j_gene: TRBJ2-1
v_gene: TRBV20-1
CDR3aa: SAREAGVVYNEQF

j_gene: TRBJ2-7
v_gene: TRBV18
CDR3aa: ASSPPSGASSYEQY

j_gene: TRBJ2-4
v_gene: TRBV20-1
CDR3aa: SARDRRQGLENIQY

j_gene: TRBJ1-1
v_gene: TRBV6-1
CDR3aa: ASTPGTEGLNTEAF